The clone carrying this TCR beta chain was seen only a few times. This record comes from a study of identical twins. TCRdb reanalysed the 5' RACE reads using MiXCR and keeps one entry per CDR3 protein. The data show some 260,000 distinct CDR3 sequences, roughly an eighth seen once. Germline CDR1 SGHTA, CDR2 FQGNSA. This CDR3 has 14 amino acids. V was shortened by 2 bases and J by 4 bases, with 10 bases between the two germline ends. The sample consisted of memory (CD45RO+) T cells sorted from blood. The gene calls are TRBV7-2 and TRBJ2-3, with D possibly being TRBD2 (6 bases). The receptor comes from a woman between 18 and 29 years old in good health. The CDR3 region is CASSLNSGADTQYF. CDR3 nucleotides: TGTGCCAGCAGCTTAAATAGCGGCGCAGATACGCAGTATTTT.